These T cell receptor beta chains were read from a single sample in a study of T cells in narcolepsy. Some clones are missing from TCRdb's copy, which holds only in-frame ones; the method was immunoSEQ multiplex PCR. The sample consists of 15,000 to 20,000 clones, just under 75% of them appearing once. The sample consisted of CD45RA- memory CD8+ T cells from PBMCs. The receptor set was obtained from a human donor with narcolepsy. CDR3s include the opening cysteine and the closing phenylalanine or tryptophan. A D gene is named only where the DNA matches it firmly. For some rows the clone size is stated as once, few or many, or as a class when expanded; others skip it.

J gene,D gene,V gene,clone size,CDR3 DNA,CDR3 protein
TRBJ2-7,-,TRBV5-1,-,TGCGCCAGCAGCTTGGGACGTTTCGACGAGCAGTACTTC,CASSLGRFDEQYF
TRBJ2-3,TRBD2,TRBV9,-,TGTGCCAGCAGCCTATCGGGACTAGCGGGAGGTTGGACAGATACGCAGTATTTT,CASSLSGLAGGWTDTQYF
TRBJ1-5,-,TRBV7-3,-,TGTGCCAGCAGCTACCACGGACAGCTCAATCAGCCCCAGCATTTT,CASSYHGQLNQPQHF
TRBJ2-7,-,TRBV7-9,large,TGTGCCAGCAGCTTATTAGCAGGGCTCGAGCAGTACTTC,CASSLLAGLEQYF
TRBJ2-3,-,TRBV5-1,-,TGCGCCAGCAGCTTGGCCGAGGGAGATACGCAGTATTTT,CASSLAEGDTQYF
TRBJ1-6,-,TRBV2,-,TGTGCCAGCACGGGGAATTCACCCCTCCACTTT,CASTGNSPLHF
TRBJ1-1,-,TRBV7-8,-,TGTGCCAGCAGCTTAATTACCGGGACCAGGCCCACTGAAGCTTTCTTT,CASSLITGTRPTEAFF
TRBJ2-1,TRBD2,TRBV11-1,-,TGTGCCAGCAGCCTCAGCGGGGGGATCTACAATGAGCAGTTCTTC,CASSLSGGIYNEQFF
TRBJ2-2,TRBD1,TRBV9,-,TGTGCCAGCAGCGTGACAGGGGGCGATACCGGGGAGCTGTTTTTT,CASSVTGGDTGELFF
TRBJ2-7,TRBD1,TRBV28,-,TGTGCCAGCAGGATCCGGGACAGGGTCTACGAGCAGTACTTC,CASRIRDRVYEQYF
TRBJ1-2,-,TRBV5-5,-,TGTGCCAGCAGCTTCGGGAGGGTTGGCTATGGCTACACCTTC,CASSFGRVGYGYTF
TRBJ2-7,-,TRBV11-2,-,TGTGCCAGCAGCTTTGGGTTTTCCTACGAGCAGTACTTC,CASSFGFSYEQYF
TRBJ1-2,-,TRBV2,-,TGTGCCATTTCCGGGCCCGGGACGGACGGCTACACCTTC,CAISGPGTDGYTF
TRBJ1-2,-,TRBV2,-,TGTGCCAGCAGTGAAAGGACTGGCTACACCTTC,CASSERTGYTF
TRBJ2-1,TRBD2,TRBV19,few,TGTGCCAGTAGCAGAACTAGCGGGGACTACAATGAGCAGTTCTTC,CASSRTSGDYNEQFF
TRBJ2-3,-,TRBV11-2,-,TGTGCCAGCAGCCCTCCCCGCACAGATACGCAGTATTTT,CASSPPRTDTQYF
TRBJ1-1,-,TRBV5-1,-,TGCGCCAGCAGCTTAGGTAGGAACACTGAAGCTTTCTTT,CASSLGRNTEAFF
TRBJ2-7,TRBD2,TRBV7-7,-,TGTGCTAGCGAAAAAATGAAGGGGGGTAGCGGGAGGGCCCTTGAGCAGTACTTC,CASEKMKGGSGRALEQYF
TRBJ1-5,-,TRBV10-3,-,TGTGCCATCAGTGAGGGAGGGGAAAATCAGCCCCAGCATTTT,CAISEGGENQPQHF
TRBJ2-7,-,TRBV6-5,once,TGTGCCAGCAGTCGACGGGACCTAGACTACGAGCAGTACTTC,CASSRRDLDYEQYF
TRBJ2-1,TRBD2,TRBV7-8,-,TGTGCCAGCAGCTTAGCCTCGGGACTAGCGGGGGGTCTTGTTGGCAATGAGCAGTTCTTC,CASSLASGLAGGLVGNEQFF
TRBJ2-1,-,TRBV20-1,few,TGCAGTGCTAGTGGACAGTTCTTC,CSASGQFF